The 32 T cell receptor beta chains presented below share a single source sample, sequenced in a study of T cells in Graves' hyperthyroidism and ophthalmopathy. RNA transcripts yielded amplified TCR beta CDR3 regions. With the HTBI primer set, the TCR CDR3 went through a first round of RT-PCR. TCRdb re-analysed the multiplex PCR reads in MiXCR, keeping a single row per CDR3 protein. The sample carries some 620,000 distinct CDR3 sequences, 15% to 20% recorded once. Input material: blood. The receptors originated from a woman in her thirties with Graves' hyperthyroidism.

V is TRBV6-2 or TRBV6-3 and J is TRBJ2-3; D remains unclear. The V end lost 7 bases, the J end lost 10 bases, and 12 bases lay between the germline ends. The CDR3 length is 11 residues. Germline loops: CDR1 MNHEY, CDR2 SVGEGT. The CDR3 DNA sequence: TGTGCCAGCAAGGGAAACTTCCCGCAGTATTTT. Translation: CASKGNFPQYF.

This clonotype was seen many times. The V gene is TRBV6-1, the J gene TRBJ1-1; 10 bases align to TRBD1. This CDR3 has 17 amino acids. Germline loops: CDR1 MNHNS, CDR2 SASEGT. After removal of 3 bases from V and 0 bases from J, the junction contained 7 bases not matched to a gene. The DNA of the CDR3 is TGTGCCAGCAGTGAGACAGGGGGCTTAAGGGTGAACACTGAAGCTTTCTTT. It yields the protein CASSETGGLRVNTEAFF.

This clonotype came up a few times. The chain couples TRBV29-1 to TRBJ1-1; possibly TRBD1 for D (5 bases). The CDR3 covers 15 residues. The V and J ends lost 7 bases and 0 bases respectively, with 18 bases between them. Germline V CDR1 and CDR2: SQVTM, ANQGSEA. The CDR3 nucleotides read TGCAGCGCTGGAGCAGGGTGGGGAATGAACACTGAAGCTTTCTTT. The encoded protein is CSAGAGWGMNTEAFF.

This clonotype was seen many times. The chain joins TRBV25-1 to TRBJ2-5; no clear D gene. V was pared by 2 bases and J by 1 base, with 11 bases between. The CDR3 sequence is 15 residues long. CDR1 MGHDK and CDR2 SYGVNS come from the germline V gene. The CDR3 region is CASSEAGVVQETQYF. CDR3 sequence (DNA): TGTGCCAGCAGTGAAGCAGGCGTCGTCCAAGAGACCCAGTACTTC. The variable domain in full, with the rest retrieved from reference TRBV25-1 and TRBJ2-5, is EADIYQTPRYLVIGTGKKITLECSQTMGHDKMYWYQQDPGMELHLIHYSYGVNSTEKGDLSSESTVSRIRTEHFPLTLESARPSHTSQYLCASSEAGVVQETQYFGPGTRLLVL.

The chain is built from TRBV30 and TRBJ2-1; TRBD2 matches at 8 bases. Germline trimming cut 5 bases from V and 3 bases from J; bases unmatched to any gene: 9. Germline-derived CDR1 and CDR2 are GTSNPN and SVGIG (reference sequence). The CDR3 extends over 15 amino acids. CDR3: CAWYQLADLYNEQFF. CDR3 nucleotide sequence: TGTGCCTGGTACCAACTAGCGGACCTCTACAATGAGCAGTTCTTC.

This clonotype has only a few counts. The CDR3 DNA reads TGCAGTGCTTCGGACAGGGGGGGAGTCGGGGCCCAGCATTTT. Translating gives CSASDRGGVGAQHF. V usage is TRBV20-1 and J usage is TRBJ1-5, with 10 bases aligning to TRBD1. V shed 5 bases, J shed 11 bases, and the junction held 12 bases outside the gene matches. The CDR3 runs 14 residues. Germline V gene lookup returns CDR1 DFQATT and CDR2 SNEGSKA (reference sequence).

This chain uses TRBV7-9 with TRBJ2-1; D may be TRBD2 (6 bases). The CDR3 sequence is 12 residues long. Trimming stripped 7 bases from V and 15 bases from J, with 19 bases between. CDR1 and CDR2 (germline): SEHNR, FQNEAQ (reference sequence). The CDR3 bases are TGTGCCAGCACCGAACTAGCCCCCGAGGCGTTCTTC. The encoded protein is CASTELAPEAFF.

This chain links TRBV6-2 or TRBV6-3 with TRBJ2-2; 9 bases are shared with TRBD1. V was clipped by 5 bases and J by 4 bases; unmatched bases: 5. The germline CDR1 and CDR2 sequences are MNHEY and SVGEGT. This CDR3 is built from 15 residues. CDR3 DNA: TGTGCCAGCAGTAGAGGGACAGGGACCACCGGGGAGCTGTTTTTT. It codes for CASSRGTGTTGELFF.

This clonotype was seen repeatedly, ten times or more. The chain joins TRBV20-1 to TRBJ1-5; tentatively, D is TRBD1 (5 bases). With 2 bases removed from V and 4 bases from J, the gap between germline ends came to 12 bases. The CDR3 loop spans 14 amino acids. Germline V gene lookup returns CDR1 DFQATT and CDR2 SNEGSKA (reference sequence). The CDR3 is CSARWGGINQPQHF. In DNA, the CDR3 is TGCAGTGCTAGATGGGGCGGGATAAATCAGCCCCAGCATTTT.

In regard to this clonotype: This may stem from a read error, because a much larger clone lies one nucleotide away. The chain carries TRBV7-9 and TRBJ1-1, with 7 bases lining up with TRBD1. Germline V gene data show CDR1 as SEHNR and CDR2 as FQNEAQ (reference sequence). The CDR3 is made up of 15 amino acids. V was clipped by 5 bases and J by 5 bases; unmatched bases: 11. CDR3 bases: TGTGCCAGCAGCCCCCCGACAGGGTGGAGGACTGAAGCTTTCTTT. Its translation: CASSPPTGWRTEAFF.

This clonotype has more than one count but fewer than ten. The rearrangement uses TRBV4-1 and TRBJ1-2; D remains unclear. Germline assignment: CDR1 MGHRA and CDR2 YSYEKL. V was pared by 5 bases and J by 1 base, with 14 bases between. The CDR3 has 15 amino acids. CDR3 sequence (DNA): TGCGCCAGCAGCTCTCCCGAACGGAGTAACTATGGCTACACCTTC. Its translation: CASSSPERSNYGYTF.

The gene calls are TRBV27 and TRBJ2-1; 14 bases align to TRBD2. There are 15 residues in the CDR3. In germline, CDR1 is MNHEY, CDR2 SMNVEV (reference sequence). V was pared by 4 bases and J by 15 bases, with 11 bases of the junction left unmatched. The CDR3 bases are TGTGCCAGCAGTTCCGGACTAGCGGGAGGCCGAGGGGGGTTCTTC. This gives the protein CASSSGLAGGRGGFF.

The rearrangement links TRBV9 to TRBJ2-3; D is ambiguous. Germline CDR1 SGDLS, CDR2 YYNGEE. Trimming took 3 bases from V and 2 from J, leaving 13 bases between them. The CDR3 loop spans 15 amino acids. CDR3 sequence: CASSADSGSTDTQYF. In DNA form, the CDR3 reads TGTGCCAGCAGCGCTGACTCCGGGTCCACAGATACGCAGTATTTT.

The rearrangement uses TRBV11-2 and TRBJ2-7; a possible D gene is TRBD1 (6 bases). Germline V CDR1 and CDR2: SGHAT, FQNNGV. The V and J ends lost 6 bases and 2 bases respectively, with 14 bases between them. The CDR3 spans 14 residues. CDR3 sequence reads: CASSRPDSPYEQYF. The CDR3 DNA sequence: TGTGCCAGCAGTCGTCCGGACAGTCCCTACGAGCAGTACTTC.

The CDR3 DNA sequence: TGCGCCAGCAGCCAAGAAAGGGGGGGACTTTCTTACTATGGCTACACCTTC. Amino acid sequence: CASSQERGGLSYYGYTF. V gene TRBV4-1 combines with J gene TRBJ1-2; a weak D match, TRBD1 (6 bases). The CDR3 sequence is 17 residues long. The germline CDR1 and CDR2 sequences are MGHRA and YSYEKL. V gave up 0 bases and J gave up 3 bases, with 17 bases separating them.

The chain joins TRBV7-8 to TRBJ2-3; possible D gene TRBD1, 5 bases. The V end was cut by 0 bases, the J end by 11 bases, with 18 bases between. CDR3 length: 15 residues. The V gene's germline CDR1 is SGHVS and CDR2 FQNEAQ. The CDR3 nucleotides read TGTGCCAGCAGCTTAGCCGTTAGTACGGCAGGGCAGCAGTATTTT. This sequence encodes CASSLAVSTAGQQYF. Variable domain in full (rest from reference TRBV7-8 and TRBJ2-3): GAGVSQSPRYKVAKRGQDVALRCDPISGHVSLFWYQQALGQGPEFLTYFQNEAQLDKSGLPSDRFFAERPEGSVSTLKIQRTQQEDSAVYLCASSLAVSTAGQQYFGPGTRLTVL.

This clonotype was seen more than once but under ten times. The chain has TRBV19 and TRBJ1-5; 7 bases line up with TRBD1. This CDR3 is 15 amino acids long. V lost 9 bases to trimming and J lost 3 bases; unmatched junction nucleotides: 11. In germline, CDR1 is LNHDA, CDR2 SQIVND (reference sequence). The DNA for the CDR3 is TGTGCCAGCCAGGGCGGGACAGCACTCAATCAGCCCCAGCATTTT. As protein: CASQGGTALNQPQHF.

The V and J genes are TRBV6-1 and TRBJ1-3, with D unresolved. Trimming shortened V by 2 bases and J by 3 bases, and 11 bases separated the two germline ends. Germline V gene data show CDR1 as MNHNS and CDR2 as SASEGT. The CDR3 has 15 residues. The chain's CDR3 is CASSEWTSDGNTIYF. CDR3 in DNA: TGTGCCAGCAGTGAATGGACCTCAGATGGAAACACCATATATTTT.

This clonotype was seen ten or more times. The chain joins TRBV7-2 to TRBJ2-5, with D perhaps TRBD1 or TRBD2 (5 bases each). Germline loops: CDR1 SGHTA, CDR2 FQGNSA. The CDR3 is 14 amino acids. The V gene lost 5 bases and the J gene lost 2 bases, with 12 bases spanning the gap. The CDR3 DNA follows: TGTGCCAGCAGCGTGGGACGGAGACAAGAGACCCAGTACTTC. Translating gives CASSVGRRQETQYF.

This clonotype occurred many times. This chain connects TRBV6-1 to TRBJ2-7; 10 bases agree with TRBD1. The length of the CDR3 is 15 residues. Germline loops: CDR1 MNHNS, CDR2 SASEGT. V shed 6 bases, J shed 7 bases, and the junction held 12 bases outside the gene matches. CDR3 DNA sequence: TGTGCCAGCAGAAACACCGGGACAGGGGTCTGGGAGCAGTACTTC. Encoded protein: CASRNTGTGVWEQYF.

This clonotype was counted at least ten times. V and J are TRBV28 and TRBJ2-1, with D perhaps matching TRBD1 (6 bases). Trimming took off 3 bases at V and 8 bases at J, with 11 bases between the two ends. Germline loops: CDR1 MDHEN, CDR2 SYDVKM. This CDR3 is built from 13 residues. The CDR3 sequence is CASSFGDIHEQFF. The CDR3, as DNA: TGTGCCAGCAGTTTTGGGGACATCCATGAGCAGTTCTTC. The full variable domain, with the rest looked up from reference TRBV28 and TRBJ2-1, is DVKVTQSSRYLVKRTGEKVFLECVQDMDHENMFWYRQDPGLGLRLIYFSYDVKMKEKGDIPEGYSVSREKKERFSLILESASTNQTSMYLCASSFGDIHEQFFGPGTRLTVL.

In its sample, this clonotype was seen a few times. The rearrangement uses TRBV6-1 and TRBJ1-2; no clear D gene. Germline lookup yields CDR1 MNHNS and CDR2 SASEGT. V was cut by 10 bases and J by 2 bases, with 20 bases left in between. The CDR3 consists of 15 residues. The CDR3 DNA reads TGTGCCACCAGGATGGGAACAGCACTAAACTATGGCTACACCTTC. Amino acid sequence: CATRMGTALNYGYTF.

In its sample, this clonotype was seen a few times. The chain couples TRBV27 to TRBJ2-7, with D tentatively TRBD1 or TRBD2 (5 bases each). This CDR3 has 14 amino acids. The V gene's germline CDR1 is MNHEY and CDR2 SMNVEV (reference sequence). V dropped 5 bases and J dropped 3 bases, with 14 bases sitting between them. Here the CDR3 reads CASSKGRNSYEQYF. Written as DNA, the CDR3 is TGTGCCAGCAGTAAGGGACGTAACAGCTACGAGCAGTACTTC.

This clonotype occurred many times. The chain has TRBV2 and TRBJ2-7; 9 nucleotides align to TRBD2. V lost 8 bases and J lost 5; bases outside the gene matches: 13. In germline, CDR1 is SNHLY, CDR2 FYNNEI. This CDR3 spans 15 amino acids. The CDR3 here is CASGEDSGRTHEQYF. Written as DNA, the CDR3 is TGTGCCAGCGGGGAAGATAGCGGGAGAACCCACGAGCAGTACTTC.

This clonotype came up many times. The chain recombines TRBV5-1 with TRBJ2-1; 14 bases fit TRBD2. This CDR3 region has 18 residues. V trimming: 0 bases; J trimming: 8 bases; junction bases outside the gene matches: 10. In germline, CDR1 is SGHRS, CDR2 YFSETQ. The DNA of the CDR3 is TGCGCCAGCAGCTTGGTTCCGTTGACTAGCGGGAGGGGTTATGAGCAGTTCTTC. Its protein is CASSLVPLTSGRGYEQFF.

This clonotype showed up many times. The chain couples TRBV11-2 to TRBJ1-6; D gene unclear. The CDR3 is 12 amino acids. Germline CDR1 and CDR2: SGHAT and FQNNGV. V lost 4 bases and J lost 14, with 12 bases in between. The CDR3 is CASSSGSEALHF. CDR3 coding DNA: TGTGCCAGCAGCTCAGGCTCAGAGGCCCTCCACTTT.

This clonotype was found a few times. The chain recombines TRBV6-2 or TRBV6-3 with TRBJ2-1; 9 bases map to TRBD1. This CDR3 contains 15 residues. Germline CDR1 and CDR2: MNHEY and SVGEGT. V lost 7 bases to trimming and J lost 5 bases; unmatched junction nucleotides: 9. CDR3 in DNA: TGTGCCAGCACCACCGGGACAGGGAAGCACAATGAGCAGTTCTTC. It codes for CASTTGTGKHNEQFF.

The chain links TRBV20-1 to TRBJ2-7; D gene uncertain. The germline V and J ends were trimmed by 0 bases and 2 bases, with 14 bases remaining between them. Germline V gene data show CDR1 as DFQATT and CDR2 as SNEGSKA (reference sequence). CDR3 size: 15 residues. CDR3 in amino acids: CSARDYKSRTYEQYF. In DNA form, the CDR3 reads TGCAGTGCTAGAGATTATAAGAGCAGGACCTACGAGCAGTACTTC.

This clonotype came up many times. The chain combines TRBV7-3 with TRBJ2-1, with D unclear. V shed 2 bases and J shed 4 bases, with 6 bases lying between them. The CDR3 loop spans 13 amino acids. CDR1 is SGHTA and CDR2 is FQGTGA in the germline V gene. CDR3 sequence: CASSLFGYNEQFF. Here the CDR3 DNA reads TGTGCCAGCAGCTTATTCGGGTACAATGAGCAGTTCTTC.

The rearrangement links TRBV6-2 or TRBV6-3 to TRBJ2-1; D call uncertain. Germline V lookup: CDR1 MNHEY, CDR2 SVGEGT. The germline V and J ends were trimmed by 3 bases and 8 bases, with 11 bases remaining between them. The CDR3 sequence is 13 residues long. The CDR3 coding sequence is TGTGCCAGCAGTTATTACGATGGCGATGAGCAGTTCTTC. Protein product: CASSYYDGDEQFF.

V is TRBV10-3 and J is TRBJ1-2; D gene uncertain. The CDR3 is made up of 14 amino acids. Between the trimmed V and J ends, which lost 2 bases and 4 bases, there was a span of 11 bases. The germline V gene has CDR1 ENHRY and CDR2 SYGVKD. CDR3 nucleotide sequence: TGTGCCATCAGTGAGGAGGCTCCCGGCTATGGCTACACCTTC. Its protein is CAISEEAPGYGYTF.

This clonotype has a handful of counts. The chain couples TRBV20-1 to TRBJ2-7; D gene unclear. CDR1 DFQATT and CDR2 SNEGSKA come from the germline V gene (reference sequence). Trimming removed 3 bases from V and 3 bases from J, with 12 bases in between. The CDR3 is made up of 13 amino acids. The CDR3 DNA sequence: TGCAGTGCTAGGGTCGGACCTGACTACGAGCAGTACTTC. It yields the protein CSARVGPDYEQYF.